The clone carrying this T cell receptor beta chain was seen at least ten times. The CDR3 is 15 amino acids. Germline V gene lookup returns CDR1 SGHDT and CDR2 YYEEEE. Deletions cut 4 bases from V and 4 bases from J, with 16 bases between. Time point in this sample: newly diagnosed GD, antithyroid drugs for less than 3 months. Scientists built the TCR library using RNA that was extracted from PBMCs. The entry originates in a study of regulatory T cells in long-lasting Graves disease. Researchers made TCR beta libraries by using iRepertoire HTBI primers and running Arm-PCR on CDR3 regions. TCRdb analysed the multiplex PCR reads with MiXCR anew, one entry per CDR3 protein. The table lists about half a million distinct CDR3 sequences, more than 10% of them singletons, with over 7% in the top ten. This sample also appeared in a second study, on T cells in Graves' hyperthyroidism and ophthalmopathy. That paper adds: Hyperthyroidism had been newly diagnosed in patients aged 18 to 65, and its duration was under 2 months. Criteria for exclusion of patients were uncontrolled infection, other autoimmune disease, pregnancy or lactation. Researchers ran a first-round RT-PCR on the TCR CDR3 using the HTBI primer set.

This chain uses TRBV5-6 with TRBJ2-3, with D hard to call. The material was peripheral blood mononuclear cells (PBMCs), obtained at new diagnosis, from a patient treated with antithyroid drugs. This sequence originates from a woman under 40 with Graves disease. The CDR3 nucleotides read TGTGCCAGCAGCCGCGGTGCGAGTTACGCAGATACGCAGTATTTT. This gives the protein CASSRGASYADTQYF.